This TCR beta chain was sequenced during a study of shared clonotypes between healthy human individuals. The CDR3 contains 15 residues. CDR1 and CDR2 (germline): SNHLY, FYNNEI. The V end was cut by 0 bases, the J end by 6 bases, with 12 bases between. Study outcomes and limitations: Blood alone was sampled, and tissue repertoires likely differ.

Across several immunoSEQ plates, the genomic DNA of each subset was split evenly. Template amounts of roughly 300 ng DNA, some 30,000 T cell genomes, were employed in unsorted PBMC replicate PCRs. The authors' processing: ImmunoSEQ yielded junction-only sequences lacking quality scores, so filtering differed. TCRdb keeps only in-frame clones here, not all; method: immunoSEQ multiplex PCR. The D gene and trimming were derived from the DNA, and the V and J assignments and clone size from that table. This sample has some 500,000 clones; approximately 71% occur once, and the top ten carry about 11%. In the case of this clone: Its specificity is not known. A far larger clone is a single base away, which makes a read error likely.

Sequencing input: PBMCs. This TCR was recovered from a middle-aged woman in good health. Some clones in this sample may be carry-over from other donors' samples. V usage is TRBV2 and J usage is TRBJ1-5, with D perhaps matching TRBD1 (6 bases). DNA for the CDR3: TGTGCCAGCAGTGAAGCGCGGGGGGCGAGTCAGCCCCAGCATTTT. It is translated as CASSEARGASQPQHF.